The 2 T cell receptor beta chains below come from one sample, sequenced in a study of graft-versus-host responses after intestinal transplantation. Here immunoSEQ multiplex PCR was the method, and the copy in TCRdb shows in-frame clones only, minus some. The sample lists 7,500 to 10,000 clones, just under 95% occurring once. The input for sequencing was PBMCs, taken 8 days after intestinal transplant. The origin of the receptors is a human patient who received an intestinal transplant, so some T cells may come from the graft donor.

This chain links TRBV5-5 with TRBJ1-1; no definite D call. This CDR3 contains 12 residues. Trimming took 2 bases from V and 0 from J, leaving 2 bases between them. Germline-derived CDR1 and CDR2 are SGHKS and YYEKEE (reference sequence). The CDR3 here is CASSFLNTEAFF. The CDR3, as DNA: TGTGCCAGCAGCTTCCTGAACACTGAAGCTTTCTTT.

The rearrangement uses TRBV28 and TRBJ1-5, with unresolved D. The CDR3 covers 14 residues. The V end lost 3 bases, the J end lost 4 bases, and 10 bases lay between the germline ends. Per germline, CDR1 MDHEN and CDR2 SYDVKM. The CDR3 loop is CASSLLSENQPQHF. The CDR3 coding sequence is TGTGCCAGCAGTTTGCTGTCGGAGAATCAGCCCCAGCATTTT.